This is a list of T cell receptor beta chains from one sample in a study of regulatory T cells in long-lasting Graves disease. TCRdb reprocessed the multiplex PCR reads with MiXCR, giving one entry per CDR3 protein. The profile shows roughly 410,000 distinct CDR3 sequences, around 16% of them singletons. This sample also appeared in a second study, on T cells in Graves' hyperthyroidism and ophthalmopathy.

Sequenced here: peripheral blood mononuclear cells (PBMCs), sampled at new diagnosis, from a patient treated with antithyroid drugs. These receptors came from a woman aged 40 to 50 with Graves disease. The CDR3 runs from the conserved cysteine through the conserved F or W. A D gene is named only where the DNA matches it firmly. Clone size is given for some rows only: seen once, a few or many times, or a class if the clone is expanded.

V gene	J gene	D gene	clone size	CDR3 DNA	CDR3 protein
TRBV19	TRBJ2-1	TRBD2	NA	TGTGCCAGTAGTATCCTAGCGGAATCCTACAATGAGCAGTTCTTC	CASSILAESYNEQFF
TRBV6-1	TRBJ2-7	TRBD2	few	TGTGCCAGCGCGCCGGCCGTAGGCGGGAGCCCTCCCTACGAGCAGTACTTC	CASAPAVGGSPPYEQYF
TRBV6-2/TRBV6-3	TRBJ2-3	NA	many	TGTGCCAGCACTAAAATCGACAGCACAGATACGCAGTATTTT	CASTKIDSTDTQYF
TRBV6-1	TRBJ1-1	TRBD1	NA	TGTGCCAGCAGTCCACGGGACAGGGTGAACACTGAAGCTTTCTTT	CASSPRDRVNTEAFF
TRBV28	TRBJ2-2	NA	many	TGTGCCAGCAGTTTTGAGGGGTATGGCACCGGGGAGCTGTTTTTT	CASSFEGYGTGELFF
TRBV12-3/TRBV12-4	TRBJ2-7	TRBD1	NA	TGTGCCAGCAAGGACGACAGGGGGCTAAATCGGGAGCAGTACTTC	CASKDDRGLNREQYF
TRBV29-1	TRBJ1-5	TRBD1	many	TGCAGCGTTCGGGACAGTAGCAATCAGCCCCAGCATTTT	CSVRDSSNQPQHF
TRBV7-9	TRBJ1-2	NA	many	TGTGCCAGCAGCTTAGAGGGGATTCACTATGGCTACACCTTC	CASSLEGIHYGYTF
TRBV12-5	TRBJ2-3	TRBD2	NA	TGTGCTAGTGGTTTTGCGGGGACCGGGGAGCTAGCGGGAGGCCTCACAGATACGCAGTATTTT	CASGFAGTGELAGGLTDTQYF
TRBV7-2	TRBJ2-3	TRBD2	NA	TGTGCCAGCAGCAAAGGGGGCGGGAGGGCCCCAGATACGCAGTATTTT	CASSKGGGRAPDTQYF
TRBV28	TRBJ1-5	NA	NA	TGTGCCAGCAGCCCCCAGGTATCGAATCAGCCCCAGCATTTT	CASSPQVSNQPQHF
TRBV29-1	TRBJ1-1	NA	NA	TGCAGCGTTGCCCGGACAGCCATGAACACTGAAGCTTTCTTT	CSVARTAMNTEAFF
TRBV20-1	TRBJ2-5	NA	many	TGCAGTGCTAGAGAGGTCCAAGAGACCCAGTACTTC	CSAREVQETQYF
TRBV7-2	TRBJ1-5	NA	NA	TGTGCCAGCAGCCCACGAACCCCGACAGATACGCAGCATTTT	CASSPRTPTDTQHF
TRBV28	TRBJ2-1	NA	many	TGTGCCAGTCGCCGGGGTGGGGGGCCTAACAATGAGCAGTTCTTC	CASRRGGGPNNEQFF
TRBV28	TRBJ1-2	NA	few	TGTGCCAGCAGTTTATGGGGGGACCGATCTGTCGGTGGCTACACCTTC	CASSLWGDRSVGGYTF
TRBV6-5	TRBJ2-5	NA	many	TGTGCCAGCAGTTACCTGAGGTTGGCGGCTAAACCTTACCAAGAGACCCAGTACTTC	CASSYLRLAAKPYQETQYF
TRBV27	TRBJ2-1	NA	many	TGTGCCAGCAGTAGAAGGGACGGCGGCCATGAGCAGTTCTTC	CASSRRDGGHEQFF
TRBV6-2/TRBV6-3	TRBJ2-2	NA	few	TGTGCCAGCAGACTCGGGACCCTAAAGAACACCGGGGAGCTGTTTTTT	CASRLGTLKNTGELFF
TRBV28	TRBJ2-5	TRBD2	NA	TGTGCCAGCAGTTTCGGACTAGCGGGAGAAGAGACCCAGTACTTC	CASSFGLAGEETQYF
TRBV7-2	TRBJ2-5	TRBD2	many	TGTGCCAGCAGCTTAAGTGGCGGGAGCGGAGAGACCCAGTACTTC	CASSLSGGSGETQYF
TRBV29-1	TRBJ2-1	NA	few	TGCAGCGTTGGGAGCCTAACCCCCTACAATGAGCAGTTCTTC	CSVGSLTPYNEQFF
TRBV5-6	TRBJ2-3	NA	few	TGTGCCAGCAGCTTCGGATCATCAGAGGATACGCAGTATTTT	CASSFGSSEDTQYF
TRBV2	TRBJ2-5	NA	many	TGTGCCAGCAGACGCGACACAACCCAAGAGACCCAGTACTTC	CASRRDTTQETQYF
TRBV27	TRBJ2-3	TRBD2	many	TGTGCCAGCAGTTGGACTAGCGGGAGGCCAGATACGCAGTATTTT	CASSWTSGRPDTQYF
TRBV24-1	TRBJ2-1	NA	many	TGTGCCACCAGTCCATCAGGGACCTCCTACAATGAGCAGTTCTTC	CATSPSGTSYNEQFF
TRBV5-4	TRBJ2-5	NA	many	TGTGCCACGACTGGAGGTCAATGGGAGACCCAGTACTTC	CATTGGQWETQYF
TRBV12-3/TRBV12-4	TRBJ2-3	TRBD1	few	TGTGCCAGCAGGGGGACAGCCACTAGCACAGATACGCAGTATTTT	CASRGTATSTDTQYF
TRBV20-1	TRBJ2-7	NA	once	TGCAGTGCTAGAGATCTAGCTAGCGCTGGGGACGAGCAGTACTTC	CSARDLASAGDEQYF
TRBV12-3/TRBV12-4	TRBJ1-5	NA	many	TGTGCCAGCAGTTGGGGGGGCAATCAGCCCCAGCATTTT	CASSWGGNQPQHF
TRBV12-3/TRBV12-4	TRBJ2-7	TRBD1	many	TGTGCCAGCAGGTCCGGACAGGGCTACGAGCAGTACTTC	CASRSGQGYEQYF
TRBV28	TRBJ2-5	NA	many	TGTGCCAGCAGCGATGAATCGGTGGAGACCCAGTACTTC	CASSDESVETQYF
TRBV6-5	TRBJ1-3	NA	many	TGTGCCAGCAGTTTTACCCGAACGGGAAACACCATATATTTT	CASSFTRTGNTIYF
TRBV10-1	TRBJ1-5	TRBD1	NA	TGCGCCAGCAGCCACGGGACAGTGTTTCAGCCCCAGCATTTT	CASSHGTVFQPQHF
TRBV24-1	TRBJ2-1	TRBD1	NA	TGTGCCACCAGTGAGCGGCAGGGGGCTTTAAATGAGCAGTTCTTC	CATSERQGALNEQFF
TRBV6-2/TRBV6-3	TRBJ2-5	TRBD2	NA	TGTGCCAGCAGTTTACTCCGCTCAGCGGGATCGGAGACCCAGTACTTC	CASSLLRSAGSETQYF
TRBV5-1	TRBJ1-1	TRBD1	many	TGCGCCAGCAGCTTGGTGTTGCCGGGACAGGATCAAAGTGGAGCTTTCTTT	CASSLVLPGQDQSGAFF
TRBV5-1	TRBJ2-5	TRBD1	NA	TGCGCCAGCAGCTCCGACAGGGGGTATGAGACCCAGTACTTC	CASSSDRGYETQYF
TRBV12-3/TRBV12-4	TRBJ2-1	NA	many	TGTGCCAGCAGTTTTGGCGGGTACAATGAGCAGTTCTTC	CASSFGGYNEQFF
TRBV6-1	TRBJ2-7	TRBD1	many	TGTGCCAGCAGTGAATGGACAGGGATCGAGCAGTACTTC	CASSEWTGIEQYF
TRBV29-1	TRBJ2-3	TRBD2	many	TGCAGCGTCGCTCCGACTAGCGACCCCACAGATACGCAGTATTTT	CSVAPTSDPTDTQYF
TRBV27	TRBJ2-1	TRBD1	few	TGTGCCAGCAGACCACAGGGGGCGAGCAATGAGCAGTTCTTC	CASRPQGASNEQFF
TRBV25-1	TRBJ2-3	NA	few	TGTGCCAGCAAGGGGCAGCTTAGCACAGATACGCAGTATTTT	CASKGQLSTDTQYF
TRBV7-8	TRBJ1-5	TRBD1	NA	TGTGCCAGCAGCTTATTTTCGGGGACAGGGTCGAGCAATCAGCCCCAGCATTTT	CASSLFSGTGSSNQPQHF
TRBV4-3	TRBJ2-1	NA	NA	TGCGCCAGCAGCCCGACTAGAGGGTACAATGAGCAGTTCTTC	CASSPTRGYNEQFF
TRBV7-8	TRBJ1-2	NA	many	TGTGCCAGCAGCCACGGGGAGGCCGGGGGCTACACCTTC	CASSHGEAGGYTF
TRBV19	TRBJ2-5	NA	many	TGTGCCAGTAGTATAACAAACCAAGAGACCCAGTACTTC	CASSITNQETQYF
TRBV11-2	TRBJ1-1	TRBD1	few	TGTGCCAGCAGCCGCTTAAGGGGACAGGTCTTGACTGAAGCTTTCTTT	CASSRLRGQVLTEAFF
TRBV2	TRBJ2-7	NA	many	TGTGCCAGCAGCAAGACAGTCAACTCCTACGAGCAGTACTTC	CASSKTVNSYEQYF
TRBV28	TRBJ2-7	NA	NA	TGTGCCAGCAGTTTAGGAGCCGACACGGAGCAGTACTTC	CASSLGADTEQYF
TRBV3-1	TRBJ1-4	NA	many	TGTGCCAGCAGCCAACCGACAGGTTTTAATGAAAAACTGTTTTTT	CASSQPTGFNEKLFF
TRBV5-1	TRBJ2-1	NA	NA	TGCGCCAGCAGCTTGGAGGGTACAGACTACAATGAGCAGTTCTTC	CASSLEGTDYNEQFF
TRBV27	TRBJ1-4	NA	few	TGTGCCAGCAGTTTATGGGGGGGTAATGAAAAACTGTTTTTT	CASSLWGGNEKLFF
TRBV12-3/TRBV12-4	TRBJ1-2	TRBD1	many	TGTGCCAGCAGCGCTACAGGGGACTATGGCTACACCTTC	CASSATGDYGYTF